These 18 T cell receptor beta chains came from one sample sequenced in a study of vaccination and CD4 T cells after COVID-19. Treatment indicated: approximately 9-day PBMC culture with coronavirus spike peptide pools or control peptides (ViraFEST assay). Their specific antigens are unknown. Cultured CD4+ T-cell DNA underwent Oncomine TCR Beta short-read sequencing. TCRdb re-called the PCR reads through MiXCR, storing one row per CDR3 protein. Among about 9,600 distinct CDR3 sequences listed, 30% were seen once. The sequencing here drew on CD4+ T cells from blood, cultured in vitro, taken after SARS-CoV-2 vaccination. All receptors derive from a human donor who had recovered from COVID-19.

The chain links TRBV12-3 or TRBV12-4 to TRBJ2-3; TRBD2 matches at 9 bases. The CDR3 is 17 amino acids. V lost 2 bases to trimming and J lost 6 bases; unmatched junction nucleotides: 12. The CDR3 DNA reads TGTGCCAGCAGTTTATTGTCTAGCGGGGTGATGATGGATACGCAGTATTTT. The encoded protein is CASSLLSSGVMMDTQYF.

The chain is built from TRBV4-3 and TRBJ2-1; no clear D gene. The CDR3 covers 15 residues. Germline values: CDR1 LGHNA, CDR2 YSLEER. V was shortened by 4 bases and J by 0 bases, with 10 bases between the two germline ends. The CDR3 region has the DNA TGCGCCAGCAGCCCAGCAGGCAGCTCCTACAATGAGCAGTTCTTC. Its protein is CASSPAGSSYNEQFF.

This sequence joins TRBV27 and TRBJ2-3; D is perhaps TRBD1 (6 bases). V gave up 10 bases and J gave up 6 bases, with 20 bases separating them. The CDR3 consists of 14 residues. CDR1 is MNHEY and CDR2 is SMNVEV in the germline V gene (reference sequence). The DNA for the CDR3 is TGTGCCACCAGGACAGTCCTCCTTTTGGATACGCAGTATTTT. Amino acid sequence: CATRTVLLLDTQYF.

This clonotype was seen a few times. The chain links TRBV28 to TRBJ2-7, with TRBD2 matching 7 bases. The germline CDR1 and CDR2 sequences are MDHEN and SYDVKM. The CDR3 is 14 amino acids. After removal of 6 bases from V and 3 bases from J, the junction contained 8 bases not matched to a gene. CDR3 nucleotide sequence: TGTGCCAGCAGAACCTCTAGCGGAGGCTACGAGCAGTACTTC. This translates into CASRTSSGGYEQYF.

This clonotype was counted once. CDR3 nucleotides: TGTGCCACCCGGACTAGCGGGCGGTCTATGGAGCAGTTCTTC. This codes for CATRTSGRSMEQFF. V usage is TRBV24-1 and J usage is TRBJ2-1; 11 nucleotides agree with TRBD2. J was trimmed by 10 bases and V by 9 bases; bases with no gene match: 10. The CDR3 extends over 14 amino acids. The V gene's germline CDR1 is KGHDR and CDR2 SFDVKD.

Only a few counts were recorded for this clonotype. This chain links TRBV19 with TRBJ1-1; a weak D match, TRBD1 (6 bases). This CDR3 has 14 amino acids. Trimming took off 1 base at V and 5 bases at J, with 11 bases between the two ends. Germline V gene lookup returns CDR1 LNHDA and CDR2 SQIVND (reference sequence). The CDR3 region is CASSIVGGRTEAFF. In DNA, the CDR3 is TGTGCCAGTAGTATAGTCGGGGGGCGGACTGAAGCTTTCTTT. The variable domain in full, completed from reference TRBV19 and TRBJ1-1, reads DGGITQSPKYLFRKEGQNVTLSCEQNLNHDAMYWYRQDPGQGLRLIYYSQIVNDFQKGDIAEGYSVSREKKESFPLTVTSAQKNPTAFYLCASSIVGGRTEAFFGQGTRLTVV.

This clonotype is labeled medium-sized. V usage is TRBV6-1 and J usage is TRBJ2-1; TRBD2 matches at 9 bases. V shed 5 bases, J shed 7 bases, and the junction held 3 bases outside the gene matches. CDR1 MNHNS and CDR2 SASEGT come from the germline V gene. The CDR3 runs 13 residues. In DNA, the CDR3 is TGTGCCAGCAGTCTAGCGGGACCTAATGAGCAGTTCTTC. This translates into CASSLAGPNEQFF.

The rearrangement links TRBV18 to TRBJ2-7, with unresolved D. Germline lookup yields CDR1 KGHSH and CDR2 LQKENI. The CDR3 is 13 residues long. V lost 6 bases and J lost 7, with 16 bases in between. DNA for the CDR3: TGTGCCAGCTCCCCCCGAACTCCTAGGGAGCAGTACTTC. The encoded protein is CASSPRTPREQYF.

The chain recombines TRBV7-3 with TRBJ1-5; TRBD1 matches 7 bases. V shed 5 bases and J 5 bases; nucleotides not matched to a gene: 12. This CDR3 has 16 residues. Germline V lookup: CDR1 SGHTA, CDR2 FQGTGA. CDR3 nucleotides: TGTGCCAGCAGCGCGGGACAGCTGACTCTCCATCAGCCCCAGCATTTT. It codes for CASSAGQLTLHQPQHF.

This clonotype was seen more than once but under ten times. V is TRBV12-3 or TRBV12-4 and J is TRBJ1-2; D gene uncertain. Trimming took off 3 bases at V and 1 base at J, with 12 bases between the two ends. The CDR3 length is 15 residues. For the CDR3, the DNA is TGTGCCAGCAGTTTCATGCCGAGGGATAACTATGGCTACACCTTC. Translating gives CASSFMPRDNYGYTF.

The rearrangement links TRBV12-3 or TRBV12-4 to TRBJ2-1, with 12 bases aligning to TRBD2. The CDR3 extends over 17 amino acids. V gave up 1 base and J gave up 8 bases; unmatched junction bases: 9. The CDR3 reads CASSLVRLAGDIDEQFF. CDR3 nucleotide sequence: TGTGCCAGCAGTTTAGTACGACTAGCGGGAGATATAGATGAGCAGTTCTTC.

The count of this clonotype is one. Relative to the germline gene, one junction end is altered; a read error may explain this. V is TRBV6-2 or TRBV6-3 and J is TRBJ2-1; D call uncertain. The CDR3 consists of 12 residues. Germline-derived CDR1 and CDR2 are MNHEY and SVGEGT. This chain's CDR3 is CASSYPQKVWHF. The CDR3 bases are TGTGCCAGCAGTTACCCTCAAAAAGTCTGGCACTTC.

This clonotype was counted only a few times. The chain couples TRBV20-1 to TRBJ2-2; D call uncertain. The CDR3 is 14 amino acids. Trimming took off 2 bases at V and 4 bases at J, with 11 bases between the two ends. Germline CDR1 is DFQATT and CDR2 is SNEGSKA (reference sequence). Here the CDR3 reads CSARSRVGTGELFF. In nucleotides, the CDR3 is TGCAGTGCTAGATCTAGGGTGGGCACCGGGGAGCTGTTTTTT.

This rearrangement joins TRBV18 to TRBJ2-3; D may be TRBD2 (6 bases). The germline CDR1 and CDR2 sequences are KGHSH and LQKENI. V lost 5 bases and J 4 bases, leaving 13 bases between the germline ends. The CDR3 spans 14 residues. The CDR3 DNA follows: TGTGCCAGCTCATGGGGGGTGAAGGCAGATACGCAGTATTTT. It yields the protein CASSWGVKADTQYF.

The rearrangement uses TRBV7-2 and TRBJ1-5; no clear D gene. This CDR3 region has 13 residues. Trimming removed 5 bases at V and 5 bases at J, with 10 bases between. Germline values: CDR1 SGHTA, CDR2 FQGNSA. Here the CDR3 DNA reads TGTGCCAGCAGCGTGGCCCCCTATCAGCCCCAGCATTTT. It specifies CASSVAPYQPQHF.

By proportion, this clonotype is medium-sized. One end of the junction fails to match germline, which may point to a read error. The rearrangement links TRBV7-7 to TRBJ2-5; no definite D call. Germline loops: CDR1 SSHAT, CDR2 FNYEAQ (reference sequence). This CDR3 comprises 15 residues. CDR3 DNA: TGTGCTAGCAGCTACCTAGGCGCCCCCGAGGAGACCCAGTACTTC. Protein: CASSYLGAPEETQYF.

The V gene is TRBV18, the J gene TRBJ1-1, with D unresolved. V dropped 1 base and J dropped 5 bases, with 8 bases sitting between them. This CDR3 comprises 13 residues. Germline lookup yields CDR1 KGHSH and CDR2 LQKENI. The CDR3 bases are TGTGCCAGCTCACCACAAGGAGGGACTGAAGCTTTCTTT. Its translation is CASSPQGGTEAFF.

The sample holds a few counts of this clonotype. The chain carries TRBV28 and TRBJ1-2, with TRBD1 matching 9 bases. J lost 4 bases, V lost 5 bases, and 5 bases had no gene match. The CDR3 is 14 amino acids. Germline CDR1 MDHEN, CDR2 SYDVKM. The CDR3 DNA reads TGTGCCAGCAGTGGAGACAGGGGGGGCTATGGCTACACCTTC. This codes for CASSGDRGGYGYTF.